This T cell receptor beta chain was found in a study of cytomegalovirus exposure and HLA in healthy donors. Points from the study as a whole: An analysis that came later showed most CMV-associated TCR beta chains appearing HLA-restricted. Researchers reported in a later analysis that a missense DCLRE1C variant was tied to TCR beta V- and J-gene trimming. After further analysis at a later stage, around 17,000 TCR beta sequences were associated with HLA alleles at 0.05 false discovery rate.

This clone was observed a handful of times. Its antigen is undetermined. The CDR3 extends over 17 amino acids. Germline lookup yields CDR1 MDHEN and CDR2 SYDVKM. With V trimmed by 1 base and J by 5 bases, 12 bases remained unmatched. PCR primers comprised 60 Vbeta and 13 Jbeta primers. This table comes from immunoSEQ multiplex PCR, and its TCRdb copy is limited to in-frame clones, with some not included. The profile shows approximately 160,000 clones, around 77% of them singletons. This clonotype was obtained from a woman in her 40s in good health and CMV-seronegative. Sequenced input: PBMCs. The chain employs TRBV28 and TRBJ2-3; 7 bases are a match to TRBD2. The CDR3 loop is CASSLSDWGGSGDTQYF. The CDR3 DNA is TGTGCCAGCAGTTTATCAGACTGGGGCGGGAGTGGAGATACGCAGTATTTT. The full variable domain, its missing parts supplied by reference TRBV28 and TRBJ2-3, is DVKVTQSSRYLVKRTGEKVFLECVQDMDHENMFWYRQDPGLGLRLIYFSYDVKMKEKGDIPEGYSVSREKKERFSLILESASTNQTSMYLCASSLSDWGGSGDTQYFGPGTRLTVL.